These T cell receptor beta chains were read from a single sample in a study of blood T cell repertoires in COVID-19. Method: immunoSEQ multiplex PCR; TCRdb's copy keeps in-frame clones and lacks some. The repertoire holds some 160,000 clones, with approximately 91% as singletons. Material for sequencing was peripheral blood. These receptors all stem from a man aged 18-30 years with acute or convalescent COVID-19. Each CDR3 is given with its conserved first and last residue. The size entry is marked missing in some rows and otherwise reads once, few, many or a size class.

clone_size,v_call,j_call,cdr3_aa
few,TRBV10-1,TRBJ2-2,CASSHRGGDTGELFF
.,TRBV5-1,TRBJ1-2,CASSQGQGQLGGYTF
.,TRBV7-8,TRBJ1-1,CASSLRSQTEAFF
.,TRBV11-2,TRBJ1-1,CASSFVGGDVEAFF
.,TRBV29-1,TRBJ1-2,CSVNQGSGYTF
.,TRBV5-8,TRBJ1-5,CASSRRTGIFRNQPQHF
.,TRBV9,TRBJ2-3,CASSEGLRTDTQYF
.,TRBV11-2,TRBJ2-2,CASSFFSRATGELFF
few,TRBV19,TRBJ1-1,CASSITRGQGAWTEAFF
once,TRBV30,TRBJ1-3,CAWSAPGQLGNTIYF
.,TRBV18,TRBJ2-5,CASSRAAGSETQYF
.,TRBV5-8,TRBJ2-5,CASSLVPFSGSGETQYF
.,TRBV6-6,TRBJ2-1,CASSPGGNEQFF
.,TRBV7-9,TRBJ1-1,CASSLTGRGRAGNTEAFF
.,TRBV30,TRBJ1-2,CAWSVQGSRPNYGYTF
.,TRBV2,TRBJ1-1,CASILMAGVTEAFF
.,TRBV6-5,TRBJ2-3,CAREGADLTDTQYF
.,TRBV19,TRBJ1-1,CATQLQVAVTEAFF
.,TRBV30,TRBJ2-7,CAWSSPGDSIYEQYF
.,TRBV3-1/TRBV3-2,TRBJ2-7,CASSDWSRGIGYEQYF
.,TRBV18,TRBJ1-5,CASSPGRANQPQHF
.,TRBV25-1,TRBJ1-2,CASSEYQGYGYTF
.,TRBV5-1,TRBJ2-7,CASSLAGVSSYEQYF
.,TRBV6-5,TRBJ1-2,CASSYLPGLNYGYTF
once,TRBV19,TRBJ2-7,CASSGPSYEQYF
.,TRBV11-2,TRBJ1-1,CASKGTSNTEAFF
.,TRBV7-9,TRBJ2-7,CASSFGAGRVYEQYF
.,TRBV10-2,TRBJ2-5,CASSLRLAGGQETQYF
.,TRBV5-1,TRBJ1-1,CASSLVGQGATEAFF
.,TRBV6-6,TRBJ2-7,CASWRVPSQDEQYF
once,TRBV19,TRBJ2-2,CASSTSGGAHTGELFF
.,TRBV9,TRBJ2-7,CASSATSGSYEQYF
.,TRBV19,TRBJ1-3,CASIERPESETIYF
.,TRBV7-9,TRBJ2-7,CASSSRVYEQYF
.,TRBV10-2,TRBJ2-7,CASSVGLAASYEQYF
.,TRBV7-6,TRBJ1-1,CASSPSPRGGLNTEAFF
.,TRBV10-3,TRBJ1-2,CATSWGGQGNYGYTF
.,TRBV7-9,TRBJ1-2,CASSWGTLAYGYTF
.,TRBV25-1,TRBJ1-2,CASSEYGSAVYGYTF
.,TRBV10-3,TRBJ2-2,CATEDTGELFF
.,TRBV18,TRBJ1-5,CASSPAGPLAQPQHF
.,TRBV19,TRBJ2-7,CASSPGTNYEQYF
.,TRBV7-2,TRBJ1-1,CASSLRTGNTEAFF
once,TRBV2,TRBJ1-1,CASRGGPNTEAFF
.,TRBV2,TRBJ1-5,CASLGTGGGNQPQHF
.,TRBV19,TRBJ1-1,CASSMEGRGTEAFF
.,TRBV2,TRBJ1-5,CASGRDNNNQPQHF
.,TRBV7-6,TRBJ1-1,CASTLGGLNTEAFF
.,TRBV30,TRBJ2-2,CAWSGLGGSNTGELFF
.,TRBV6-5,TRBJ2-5,CASSYVGLAGDAQYF